This T cell receptor (beta chain) was found in a study of shared clonotypes between healthy human individuals. About the research overall: Aged 18 to 49, the donors were two women and three men.

This CDR3 region has 12 residues. In germline, CDR1 is SQVTM, CDR2 ANQGSEA. Between the trimmed V and J ends, which lost 7 bases and 1 base, there was a span of 10 bases. Naive CD8 cells, CD45RO-negative and positively selected for CCR7, excluded terminally differentiated effector memory CD45RA+ cells. Genomic DNA (from each subset) was split evenly across several immunoSEQ plates. Profiling relied on immunoSEQ multiplex PCR, and the TCRdb table lists in-frame clones only, not all of them. The sample shows under 2,000,000 clones, roughly 95% of them seen only once. The chain employs TRBV29-1 and TRBJ2-5; a weak D match, TRBD1 (6 bases). The TCR sequence derives from a man younger than 30 in good health. The sequenced sample was naive CD8+ T cells sorted from blood. This CDR3 is CSDPGVQETQYF. The DNA of the CDR3 is TGCAGCGACCCAGGGGTCCAAGAGACCCAGTACTTC.